Below are 10 T cell receptor beta chains sequenced from a single sample in a study of patients and donors after allogeneic stem cell transplantation. TCRdb processed the RT-PCR reads anew with MiXCR; each CDR3 protein has one entry. The profile shows 98,000 or so distinct CDR3 sequences, approximately 35% of them singletons. Sequenced: blood, either unsorted or a sorted T cell fraction (not recorded which). These receptors were taken from a human donor who was either an allogeneic HSCT recipient or a stem cell or donor lymphocyte infusion donor (not recorded which). It is not recorded whose cells these are; they may come from a transplant donor.

The rearrangement links TRBV5-1 to TRBJ1-1, with D possibly matching TRBD1 (5 bases). The germline V and J ends were trimmed by 4 bases and 5 bases, with 24 bases remaining between them. Germline V lookup: CDR1 SGHRS, CDR2 YFSETQ. The CDR3 contains 17 residues. This chain's CDR3 is CASSPGRGETLGTEAFF. In DNA form, the CDR3 reads TGCGCCAGCAGCCCGGGGCGCGGGGAGACCTTGGGGACTGAAGCTTTCTTT.

The chain uses TRBV6-6 and TRBJ1-2; D unclear. Trimming took off 5 bases at V and 6 bases at J, with 7 bases between the two ends. Germline lookup yields CDR1 MNHNY and CDR2 SVGAGI (reference sequence). The CDR3 sequence is 11 residues long. The DNA for the CDR3 is TGTGCCAGCAGTCCACGCGATGGCTACACCTTC. Translated, it gives CASSPRDGYTF.

V and J are TRBV29-1 and TRBJ1-1; D is unresolved. CDR1 and CDR2 from the germline V gene are SQVTM and ANQGSEA. Trimming cost V 4 bases and J 4 bases, with 10 bases left between them. There are 12 residues in the CDR3. The CDR3 nucleotides are TGCAGCGTTGCGATGGTTACCACTGAAGCTTTCTTT. It codes for CSVAMVTTEAFF.

This chain connects TRBV7-2 to TRBJ2-1; D unresolved. Trimming left V 5 bases short and J 8 bases short, with 13 bases between. In germline, CDR1 is SGHTA, CDR2 FQGNSA. CDR3 length: 13 residues. In DNA, the CDR3 is TGTGCCAGCAGCCCGACCCGTTCTCATGAGCAGTTCTTC. Encoded protein: CASSPTRSHEQFF.

This clonotype has more than one count but fewer than ten. The J gene is TRBJ2-7, the V gene TRBV6-5; 9 nucleotides line up with TRBD1. There are 16 residues in the CDR3. The germline V gene has CDR1 MNHEY and CDR2 SVGAGI. The junction had 9 bases not matched to a gene; V was cut back by 2 bases and J by 4 bases. The CDR3 bases are TGTGCCAGCAGTTACCGTCCCTACAGGGGGCGATACGAGCAGTACTTC. This gives the protein CASSYRPYRGRYEQYF.

Only a few counts were recorded for this clonotype. The CDR3 spells CASSPRDKYQPQHF. As DNA, the CDR3 is TGTGCCAGCAGCCCCCGGGACAAATATCAGCCCCAGCATTTT. V gene TRBV7-8 combines with J gene TRBJ1-5; maybe TRBD1 (6 bases). Between the trimmed V and J ends, which lost 5 bases and 5 bases, there was a span of 13 bases. Germline values: CDR1 SGHVS, CDR2 FQNEAQ. This CDR3 spans 14 amino acids.

This chain links TRBV20-1 with TRBJ2-1, with D possibly TRBD1 on 5 matching bases. Germline assignment: CDR1 DFQATT and CDR2 SNEGSKA (reference sequence). The CDR3 runs to 15 residues. V lost 3 bases and J 4 bases, leaving 16 bases between the germline ends. The chain's CDR3 is CSARETALTYNEQFF. The CDR3 coding sequence is TGCAGTGCTAGGGAGACAGCTCTGACTTACAATGAGCAGTTCTTC.

This chain connects TRBV3-1 to TRBJ2-5; a possible D gene is TRBD1 (5 bases). Germline V lookup: CDR1 LGHDT, CDR2 YNNKEL (reference sequence). The CDR3 length is 14 residues. Between the trimmed V and J ends, which lost 3 bases and 0 bases, there was a span of 8 bases. In DNA form, the CDR3 reads TGTGCCAGCAGCCATAGACAGAACCAAGAGACCCAGTACTTC. It encodes CASSHRQNQETQYF.

This chain links TRBV7-9 with TRBJ2-4; D remains ambiguous. The CDR3 spans 12 residues. V lost 4 bases to trimming and J lost 5 bases, with 6 bases between them. Germline V gene data show CDR1 as SEHNR and CDR2 as FQNEAQ (reference sequence). CDR3 sequence: CASSWSENIQYF. The CDR3 DNA is TGTGCCAGCAGCTGGTCTGAAAACATTCAGTACTTC.

This chain joins TRBV20-1 and TRBJ1-4, with D unresolved. Germline lookup yields CDR1 DFQATT and CDR2 SNEGSKA (reference sequence). This CDR3 contains 15 residues. The ends were cut back, 5 bases at V and 1 base at J, with 14 bases in the middle. As DNA, the CDR3 is TGCAGTGCTTTGAATCCCTGGGTAACTAATGAAAAACTGTTTTTT. This translates into CSALNPWVTNEKLFF.